Shown below are 23 T cell receptor beta chains from a single sample sequenced in a study of cytomegalovirus exposure and HLA in healthy donors. PCR was performed using 60 Vbeta and 13 Jbeta primers. Data came from immunoSEQ multiplex PCR; TCRdb stores just in-frame clones and leaves some out. Of around 200,000 clones in the sample, roughly four fifths are singletons; the top ten hold about 0.8%. Input material: PBMCs. These receptor sequences come from a woman in her late teens or twenties in good health and CMV-seronegative.

The rearrangement joins TRBV7-9 to TRBJ2-5; 11 positions agree with TRBD1. CDR1 SEHNR and CDR2 FQNEAQ come from the germline V gene (reference sequence). The CDR3 contains 17 residues. V was pared by 4 bases and J by 2 bases, with 9 bases of the junction left unmatched. CDR3 sequence (DNA): TGTGCCAGCAGCTCTAGTTGGGACAGGGGGAAGCAAGAGACCCAGTACTTC. Its protein product is CASSSSWDRGKQETQYF.

The V and J genes are TRBV27 and TRBJ2-3; 8 bases fit TRBD1. This CDR3 has 14 amino acids. Germline V gene lookup returns CDR1 MNHEY and CDR2 SMNVEV (reference sequence). Losses at the gene ends were 5 bases for V and 5 bases for J; bases not matched to a gene: 6. The CDR3 sequence: CASSKDRAEDTQYF. CDR3 coding DNA: TGTGCCAGCAGTAAGGACAGGGCTGAAGATACGCAGTATTTT.

J is TRBJ1-5 and V is TRBV5-1; a possible D gene is TRBD1 (5 bases). CDR3 length equals 14 residues. V dropped 4 bases and J dropped 7 bases, with 15 bases sitting between them. Germline CDR1 reads SGHRS; CDR2 reads YFSETQ. CDR3 coding DNA: TGCGCCAGCAGCCCGCAGGGTCAGGAGCAGCCCCAGCATTTT. The encoded protein is CASSPQGQEQPQHF.

The chain carries TRBV28 and TRBJ2-7; D may be TRBD2 (5 bases). Germline loops: CDR1 MDHEN, CDR2 SYDVKM. Trimming removed 3 bases from V and 6 bases from J, with 9 bases in between. The CDR3 runs 12 residues. CDR3 bases: TGTGCCAGCAGTTTGGTAGGGAGCGAGCAGTACTTC. It translates to CASSLVGSEQYF.

The table lists this clone with a count of one. This chain connects TRBV27 to TRBJ1-5; possibly TRBD1 for D (6 bases). CDR3 length: 17 residues. Trimming cost V 6 bases and J 7 bases, with 25 bases left between them. Germline V gives CDR1 MNHEY, CDR2 SMNVEV (reference sequence). As DNA, the CDR3 is TGTGCCAGCAGGGATAGAGGGGAACTACAGGGAATACAGCCCCAGCATTTT. Translation: CASRDRGELQGIQPQHF.

This clone was counted a single time. CDR3 in amino acids: CASSFLPNTEAFF. Written as DNA, the CDR3 is TGTGCCAGCAGTTTTCTCCCGAACACTGAAGCTTTCTTT. The chain recombines TRBV27 with TRBJ1-1; D is ambiguous. CDR3 length: 13 amino acids. V lost 3 bases, J lost 1 base, and 6 bases lay in between. Germline lookup yields CDR1 MNHEY and CDR2 SMNVEV (reference sequence).

Here the CDR3 reads CASSGQGAGNEKLFF. CDR3 bases: TGTGCCAGCAGCGGACAGGGGGCTGGTAATGAAAAACTGTTTTTT. The chain recombines TRBV2 with TRBJ1-4, with TRBD1 identical over 11 bases. Germline values: CDR1 SNHLY, CDR2 FYNNEI. Trimming removed 6 bases from V and 4 bases from J; junction bases left unmatched: 4. The CDR3 has 15 residues. The complete variable domain, with remaining parts taken from reference TRBV2 and TRBJ1-4, reads EPEVTQTPSHQVTQMGQEVILRCVPISNHLYFYWYRQILGQKVEFLVSFYNNEISEKSEIFDDQFSVERPDGSNFTLKIRSTKLEDSAMYFCASSGQGAGNEKLFFGSGTQLSVL.

The chain employs TRBV27 and TRBJ2-5; TRBD2 aligns across 10 bases. The V gene's germline CDR1 is MNHEY and CDR2 SMNVEV (reference sequence). The J segment lost 3 bases and the V segment lost 3 bases, leaving 4 bases of the junction unmatched. CDR3 size: 15 residues. The CDR3 nucleotides are TGTGCCAGCAGTTTTGGTACTAGCGGGGAAGAGACCCAGTACTTC. It specifies CASSFGTSGEETQYF.

The J gene is TRBJ1-6, the V gene TRBV13, with D perhaps matching TRBD1 (5 bases). CDR3 length: 13 amino acids. Looked up from germline, CDR1 is PRHDT and CDR2 is FYEKMQ (reference sequence). V gave up 1 base and J gave up 9 bases, with 7 bases separating them. The CDR3 coding sequence is TGTGCCAGCAGCTTAGTGGGGCCTTCACCCCTCCACTTT. Translated, it gives CASSLVGPSPLHF.

The gene calls are TRBV6-5 and TRBJ2-7; 11 positions match TRBD2. V shed 5 bases, J shed 3 bases, and the junction held 6 bases outside the gene matches. The germline V gene encodes CDR1 MNHEY and CDR2 SVGAGI. CDR3 length equals 15 residues. The CDR3 is CASSRGLAEYYEQYF. The CDR3 nucleotides read TGTGCCAGCAGTAGGGGACTAGCGGAATACTACGAGCAGTACTTC.

The V gene is TRBV28, the J gene TRBJ2-7, with 9 bases fitting TRBD2. V was pared by 8 bases and J by 0 bases, with 20 bases of the junction left unmatched. The V gene's germline CDR1 is MDHEN and CDR2 SYDVKM. This CDR3 has 19 amino acids. CDR3 sequence: CASSSSRLAVTYSSYEQYF. CDR3 nucleotides: TGTGCCAGCTCTTCAAGCCGACTAGCGGTTACTTACTCCTCCTACGAGCAGTACTTC. Full variable domain (outside the CDR3, taken from reference TRBV28 and TRBJ2-7): DVKVTQSSRYLVKRTGEKVFLECVQDMDHENMFWYRQDPGLGLRLIYFSYDVKMKEKGDIPEGYSVSREKKERFSLILESASTNQTSMYLCASSSSRLAVTYSSYEQYFGPGTRLTVT.

This chain joins TRBV5-1 and TRBJ1-2, with 11 bases fitting TRBD1. J was trimmed by 10 bases and V by 3 bases; bases with no gene match: 5. This CDR3 is 13 amino acids long. Germline lookup yields CDR1 SGHRS and CDR2 YFSETQ. The CDR3 sequence: CASSSGQGASYTF. DNA for the CDR3: TGCGCCAGCAGCTCCGGACAGGGGGCATCCTACACCTTC.

The chain has TRBV6-6 and TRBJ1-5; TRBD1 matches at 7 bases. Germline V gene sequence: CDR1 MNHNY, CDR2 SVGAGI (reference sequence). CDR3 length: 14 residues. Trimming at V came to 4 bases and at J to 6 bases, leaving 6 bases not matched to a gene. The CDR3 DNA is TGTGCCAGCAGTTCCGACAGGGCCGCTCAGCCCCAGCATTTT. It is translated as CASSSDRAAQPQHF.

This chain joins TRBV5-1 and TRBJ2-2; TRBD2 matches at 10 bases. Germline-derived CDR1 and CDR2 are SGHRS and YFSETQ. This CDR3 contains 16 residues. With V trimmed by 5 bases and J by 1 base, 5 bases remained unmatched. The CDR3 spells CASRVRTSGNTGELFF. CDR3 DNA sequence: TGCGCCAGCAGGGTGAGGACTAGCGGGAACACCGGGGAGCTGTTTTTT.

This chain connects TRBV5-6 to TRBJ2-1; D gene uncertain. The germline V and J ends were trimmed by 1 base and 9 bases, with 17 bases remaining between them. The CDR3 has 15 residues. The V gene's germline CDR1 is SGHDT and CDR2 YYEEEE. The chain's CDR3 is CASSLNPLGSSEQFF. Written as DNA, the CDR3 is TGTGCCAGCAGCTTGAATCCCCTGGGTTCTAGTGAGCAGTTCTTC.

The genes are TRBV7-3 and TRBJ2-2; D ambiguous. The length of the CDR3 is 12 residues. Germline CDR1 reads SGHTA; CDR2 reads FQGTGA. Trimming took 5 bases from V and 6 from J, leaving 7 bases between them. Written as DNA, the CDR3 is TGTGCCAGCAGCCAAGCATCCGGGGAGCTGTTTTTT. This gives the protein CASSQASGELFF.

The chain is built from TRBV7-8 and TRBJ2-2; D gene ambiguous. The CDR3 length is 16 residues. CDR1 and CDR2 (germline): SGHVS, FQNEAQ. Trimming left V 4 bases short and J 4 bases short, with 16 bases between. In DNA form, the CDR3 reads TGTGCCAGCAGCTCCGTGGCAGGAAGCAGCACCGGGGAGCTGTTTTTT. It specifies CASSSVAGSSTGELFF.

The sample holds one count of this clone. J is TRBJ2-5 and V is TRBV11-3, with D tentatively TRBD2 (5 bases). The length of the CDR3 is 13 residues. The germline V and J ends were trimmed by 1 base and 7 bases, with 10 bases remaining between them. Germline V gives CDR1 SGHNT, CDR2 YENEEA. The CDR3 spells CASSLASAGTQYF. CDR3 nucleotides: TGTGCCAGCAGCTTAGCCTCGGCGGGGACCCAGTACTTC.

The V call is TRBV18, the J call TRBJ1-1, with TRBD1 as a possible D gene (5 bases). Trimming took 3 bases from V and 4 from J, leaving 12 bases between them. This CDR3 is built from 14 residues. The V gene's germline CDR1 is KGHSH and CDR2 LQKENI. DNA of the CDR3: TGTGCCAGCTCACCCAGAAGGGGATTCACTGAAGCTTTCTTT. Protein product: CASSPRRGFTEAFF.

V is TRBV2 and J is TRBJ1-2; D is ambiguous. Germline loops: CDR1 SNHLY, CDR2 FYNNEI. The V end lost 4 bases, the J end lost 4 bases, and 13 bases lay between the germline ends. There are 14 residues in the CDR3. DNA of the CDR3: TGTGCCAGCAGTGTCATCGGGGTGGGCTATGGCTACACCTTC. Amino acid sequence: CASSVIGVGYGYTF.

This clone was seen only once. The V and J genes are TRBV5-4 and TRBJ2-4; 15 nucleotides match TRBD2. The ends lost 3 bases at V and 12 bases at J; junction bases unmatched: 7. The CDR3 has 15 residues. CDR1 and CDR2 (germline): SGHNT, YYREEE (reference sequence). For the CDR3, the DNA is TGTGCCAGCAGCTGGGGGACTAGCGGGGGGCTGGATCAGTACTTC. Its translation is CASSWGTSGGLDQYF.

This chain joins TRBV7-9 and TRBJ1-2; a weak D match, TRBD1 (5 bases). V lost 1 base and J lost 4, with 13 bases in between. This CDR3 region has 15 residues. The germline CDR1 and CDR2 sequences are SEHNR and FQNEAQ (reference sequence). In DNA, the CDR3 is TGTGCCAGCAGCTTAGTTGGCAGGGCGCTCTATGGCTACACCTTC. Its protein is CASSLVGRALYGYTF. The full variable domain, completed using reference TRBV7-9 and TRBJ1-2, is DTGVSQNPRHKITKRGQNVTFRCDPISEHNRLYWYRQTLGQGPEFLTYFQNEAQLEKSRLLSDRFSAERPKGSFSTLEIQRTEQGDSAMYLCASSLVGRALYGYTFGSGTRLTVV.

The chain has TRBV5-8 and TRBJ2-1; 11 bases match TRBD2. Germline CDR1 and CDR2: SGHTS and YDEGEE. CDR3 length: 16 amino acids. V lost 4 bases to trimming and J lost 7 bases; unmatched junction nucleotides: 10. The CDR3 reads CASSRGSTSGGNEQFF. The CDR3 bases are TGTGCCAGCAGCCGGGGGTCTACTAGCGGGGGAAATGAGCAGTTCTTC.